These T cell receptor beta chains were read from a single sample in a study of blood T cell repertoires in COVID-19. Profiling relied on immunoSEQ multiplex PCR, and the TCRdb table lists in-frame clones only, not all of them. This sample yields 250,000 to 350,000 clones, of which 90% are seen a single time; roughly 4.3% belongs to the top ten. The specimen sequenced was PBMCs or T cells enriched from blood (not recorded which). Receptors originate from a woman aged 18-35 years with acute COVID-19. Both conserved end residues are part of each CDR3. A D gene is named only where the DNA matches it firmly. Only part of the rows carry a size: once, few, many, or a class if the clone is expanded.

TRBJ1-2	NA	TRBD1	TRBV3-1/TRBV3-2	CASSIGTGPYGYTF	TGTGCCAGCAGCATAGGGACAGGGCCTTATGGCTACACCTTC
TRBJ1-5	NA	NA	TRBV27	CASSRRGAGYSNQPQHF	TGTGCCAGCAGTCGACGTGGGGCAGGCTATAGCAATCAGCCCCAGCATTTT
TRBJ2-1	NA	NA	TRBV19	CASTWGPSPNEQFF	TGTGCCAGTACCTGGGGCCCCTCGCCCAATGAGCAGTTCTTC
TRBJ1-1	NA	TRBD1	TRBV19	CASSRQGAITEAFF	TGTGCCAGTAGTCGACAGGGGGCGATCACTGAAGCTTTCTTT
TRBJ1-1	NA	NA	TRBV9	CASSVDGGSRGAFF	TGTGCCAGCAGCGTAGACGGGGGGTCCAGGGGAGCTTTCTTT
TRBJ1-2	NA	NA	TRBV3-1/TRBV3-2	CASSQDQAQSNGYTF	TGTGCCAGCAGCCAAGATCAGGCCCAGAGTAATGGCTACACCTTC
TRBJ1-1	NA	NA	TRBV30	CAWSGVQGTEAFF	TGTGCCTGGAGTGGCGTCCAGGGCACTGAAGCTTTCTTT
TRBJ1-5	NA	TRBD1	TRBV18	CASSPPWTGVDQPQHF	TGTGCCAGCTCACCACCGTGGACAGGGGTCGATCAGCCCCAGCATTTT
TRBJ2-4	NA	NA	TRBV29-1	CSVLARVVAKNIQYF	TGCAGCGTCCTTGCCAGGGTCGTAGCCAAAAACATTCAGTACTTC
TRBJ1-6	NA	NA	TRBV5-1	CASSLLGEGNSPLHF	TGCGCCAGCAGCTTGTTAGGGGAGGGGAATTCACCCCTCCACTTT
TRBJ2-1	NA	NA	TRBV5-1	CASSLDISSYNEQFF	TGCGCCAGCAGCTTGGATATCAGCTCCTACAATGAGCAGTTCTTC
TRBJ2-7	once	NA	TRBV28	CASTYGGPSYEQYF	TGTGCCAGCACTTATGGAGGACCCTCCTACGAGCAGTACTTC
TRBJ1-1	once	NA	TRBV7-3	CASSAQGYTEAFF	TGTGCCAGCAGCGCCCAGGGTTACACTGAAGCTTTCTTT
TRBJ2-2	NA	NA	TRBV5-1	CASKRGVGELFF	TGCGCCAGCAAACGCGGGGTTGGGGAGCTGTTTTTT
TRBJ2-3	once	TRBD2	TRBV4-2	CASSHASGRTDTQYF	TGTGCCAGCAGCCACGCTAGCGGTCGGACAGATACGCAGTATTTT
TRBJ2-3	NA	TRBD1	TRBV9	CASASGTGSTDTQYF	TGTGCCAGCGCTTCCGGGACAGGGTCCACAGATACGCAGTATTTT
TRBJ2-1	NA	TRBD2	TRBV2	CASSETSDNEQFF	TGTGCCAGCAGTGAAACTAGCGACAATGAGCAGTTCTTC
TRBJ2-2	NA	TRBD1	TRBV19	CASSAQGARTGELFF	TGTGCCAGTAGTGCTCAGGGGGCGAGGACCGGGGAGCTGTTTTTT
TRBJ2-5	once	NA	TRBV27	CASSLTRTAQETQYF	TGTGCCAGCAGTTTAACCAGGACAGCCCAAGAGACCCAGTACTTC
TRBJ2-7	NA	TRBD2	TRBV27	CASKLTSGPYEQYF	TGTGCCAGCAAACTAACTAGCGGTCCCTACGAGCAGTACTTC
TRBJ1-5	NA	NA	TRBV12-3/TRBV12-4	CASRNTWGGPQHF	TGTGCCAGCAGAAACACATGGGGCGGGCCCCAGCATTTT
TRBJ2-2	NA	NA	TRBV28	CASSPGSLSRTGELFF	TGTGCCAGCAGTCCCGGGTCGCTCAGTCGGACCGGGGAGCTGTTTTTT
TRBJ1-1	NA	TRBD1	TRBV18	CASSPQGTGIVGDTEAFF	TGTGCCAGCTCACCACAAGGGACAGGCATCGTTGGGGACACTGAAGCTTTCTTT
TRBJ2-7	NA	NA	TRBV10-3	CAISELTRKGVGYEQYF	TGTGCCATCAGTGAGCTAACGAGAAAAGGGGTCGGCTACGAGCAGTACTTC
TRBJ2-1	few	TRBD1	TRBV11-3	CASSLGEGAHEQFF	TGTGCCAGCAGCTTAGGTGAGGGGGCTCATGAGCAGTTCTTC
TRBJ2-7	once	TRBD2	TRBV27	CASSPLAIAGGPYEQYF	TGTGCCAGCAGTCCATTAGCCATAGCGGGAGGACCCTACGAGCAGTACTTC
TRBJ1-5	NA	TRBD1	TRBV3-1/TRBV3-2	CASSPGGLNQPQHF	TGTGCCAGCAGCCCAGGGGGCTTAAACCAGCCCCAGCATTTT
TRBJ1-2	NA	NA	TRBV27	CASSLSLADTYTF	TGTGCCAGCAGTCTTTCCCTTGCAGACACCTACACCTTC
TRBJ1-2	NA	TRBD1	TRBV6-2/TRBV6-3	CASSQGQGGTF	TGTGCCAGCAGCCAGGGACAGGGAGGAACCTTC
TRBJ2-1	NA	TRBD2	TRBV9	CASSDGLAEYNEQFF	TGTGCCAGCAGCGATGGACTAGCGGAGTACAATGAGCAGTTCTTC
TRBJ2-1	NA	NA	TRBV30	CAWSRLGGGEQFF	TGTGCCTGGAGTCGTTTAGGGGGAGGGGAGCAGTTCTTC
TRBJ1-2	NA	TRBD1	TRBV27	CASTPGDRGGGYTF	TGTGCCAGCACCCCCGGGGACAGGGGAGGCGGCTACACCTTC
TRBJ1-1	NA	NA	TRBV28	CASRFGGGKITTEAFF	TGTGCCAGCAGGTTTGGTGGAGGGAAGATTACGACTGAAGCTTTCTTT
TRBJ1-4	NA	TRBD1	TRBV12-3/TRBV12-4	CASSWDSSKLFF	TGTGCCAGCAGTTGGGACAGCTCTAAACTGTTTTTT
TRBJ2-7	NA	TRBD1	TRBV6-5	CASRPGQVIYEQYF	TGTGCCAGCAGGCCGGGACAGGTGATCTACGAGCAGTACTTC
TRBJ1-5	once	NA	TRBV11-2	CASSPGGGINQPQHF	TGTGCCAGCAGCCCTGGGGGAGGAATCAATCAGCCCCAGCATTTT
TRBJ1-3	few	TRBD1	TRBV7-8	CASSSPSGQGVNTIYF	TGTGCCAGCAGCTCCCCTTCCGGACAGGGTGTAAACACCATATATTTT